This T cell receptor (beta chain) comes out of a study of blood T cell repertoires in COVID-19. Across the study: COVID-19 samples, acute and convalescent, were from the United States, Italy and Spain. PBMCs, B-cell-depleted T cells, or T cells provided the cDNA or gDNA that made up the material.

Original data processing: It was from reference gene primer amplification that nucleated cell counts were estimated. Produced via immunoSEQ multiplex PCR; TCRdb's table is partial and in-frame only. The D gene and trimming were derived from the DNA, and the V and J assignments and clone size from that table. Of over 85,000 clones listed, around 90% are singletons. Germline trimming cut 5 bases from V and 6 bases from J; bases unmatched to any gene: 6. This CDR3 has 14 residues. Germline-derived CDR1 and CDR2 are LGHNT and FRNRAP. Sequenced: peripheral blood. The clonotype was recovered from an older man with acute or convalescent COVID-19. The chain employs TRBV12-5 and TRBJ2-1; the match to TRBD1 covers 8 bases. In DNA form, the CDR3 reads TGTGCTAGTGGTACAGGGGGTTTGGTCAATGAGCAGTTCTTC. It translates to CASGTGGLVNEQFF. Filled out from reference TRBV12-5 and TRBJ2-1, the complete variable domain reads DARVTQTPRHKVTEMGQEVTMRCQPILGHNTVFWYRQTMMQGLELLAYFRNRAPLDDSGMPKDRFSAEMPDATLATLKIQPSEPRDSAVYFCASGTGGLVNEQFFGPGTRLTVL.